The source of this T cell receptor beta chain is a study of blood T cell repertoires in COVID-19. CDR3 length: 12 amino acids. V lost 2 bases to trimming and J lost 3 bases, with 2 bases between them. Germline V lookup: CDR1 LNHDA, CDR2 SQIVND (reference sequence). Clones were sequenced by immunoSEQ multiplex PCR, and TCRdb holds only the in-frame ones, with some missing. The data hold under 70,000 clones, with about 89% observed a single time. The clonotype originates from a woman aged 55 to 70 with active or convalescent COVID-19. Material: peripheral blood. The genes are TRBV19 and TRBJ1-3; no definite D call. CDR3 coding DNA: TGTGCCAGTAGTATACGTGGAAACACCATATATTTT. Translating it yields CASSIRGNTIYF.